These T cell receptor beta chains were read from a single sample in a study of OX40 agonist ivuxolimab in advanced cancers. The table came from immunoSEQ multiplex PCR; TCRdb's copy has only in-frame clones and leaves some out. The sample records 150,000 to 190,000 clones, around 94% being singletons. The sequenced sample was CD4+ or CD8+ T cells sorted from blood, obtained in a trial of the OX40 agonist ivuxolimab. These receptors were obtained from an adult with an advanced solid tumor such as melanoma, head and neck, liver or kidney cancer. CDR3s include the opening cysteine and the closing phenylalanine or tryptophan. Fields, in order: clone size, J gene, D gene, V gene, CDR3 DNA, CDR3 protein. The D gene is left open where the match is weak. Only some rows state a clone size, as once, few, many or a class for expanded clones.

.	TRBJ2-5	TRBD2	TRBV28	TGTGCCAGCAGAAGGCTAGCGGGATCGGAGACCCAGTACTTC	CASRRLAGSETQYF
once	TRBJ2-3	.	TRBV2	TGTGCCAGCAGTGAAGTGGGCACAGATACGCAGTATTTT	CASSEVGTDTQYF
.	TRBJ1-2	.	TRBV28	TGTGCCAGCAAGTATAGGCGATCTAATAACTATGGCTACACCTTC	CASKYRRSNNYGYTF
.	TRBJ2-7	TRBD2	TRBV2	TGTGCCAGCAGTGAAGCAGGAGCGGGGGGACCCTACGAGCAGTACTTC	CASSEAGAGGPYEQYF
.	TRBJ1-4	TRBD1	TRBV19	TGTGCCAGTAGTATAGGAAGAAGGGGGCCTAATGAAAAACTGTTTTTT	CASSIGRRGPNEKLFF
.	TRBJ2-2	.	TRBV7-3	TGTGCCAGCAGCTTAAACCCCGGGGAGCTGTTTTTT	CASSLNPGELFF
.	TRBJ2-5	.	TRBV2	TGTGCCAGCACTCGGAGTAGGGCGGCAGGGGAGACCCAGTACTTC	CASTRSRAAGETQYF
.	TRBJ2-2	.	TRBV7-3	TGTGCCAGCAGCCCCCTAGCCGGCCGGGAGCTGTTTTTT	CASSPLAGRELFF
once	TRBJ2-3	.	TRBV12-5	TGTGCTAGTGCCATCGAGGACCATAGCACAGATACGCAGTATTTT	CASAIEDHSTDTQYF
.	TRBJ1-2	TRBD1	TRBV5-1	TGCGCCAGCAGCCCCGGGACAGGGGGCGCGGGCTACACCTTC	CASSPGTGGAGYTF
.	TRBJ1-4	.	TRBV18	TGTGCCAGCTCACCAGGGGCTGGGCGGGAAAAACTGTTTTTT	CASSPGAGREKLFF
.	TRBJ1-2	.	TRBV7-2	TGTGCCAGCAGGCCGAGGGCGCACATGATCAACTATGGCTACACCTTC	CASRPRAHMINYGYTF
few	TRBJ1-4	.	TRBV30	TGTGCCTGGAGTGTACTACGGGAAAAACTGTTTTTT	CAWSVLREKLFF
.	TRBJ1-2	TRBD1	TRBV18	TGTGCCAGCTCGCAGGCTCGGACAGGGGGTAATGGCTACACCTTC	CASSQARTGGNGYTF
.	TRBJ2-1	TRBD2	TRBV7-2	TGTGCCAGCACCCCCGGGGGGGCCGGGAACAATGAGCAGTTCTTC	CASTPGGAGNNEQFF
.	TRBJ1-2	TRBD1	TRBV19	TGTGCCAGTAGTGGACAGGGGGCGCGTGGCTACACCTTC	CASSGQGARGYTF
.	TRBJ1-1	TRBD1	TRBV19	TGTGCCAGTAGAACGGGACAGGGTGTGGGCGGATCTGAAGCTTTCTTT	CASRTGQGVGGSEAFF
.	TRBJ1-1	TRBD1	TRBV30	TGTGCCTGGGCCGGGACAGTTAAAGCTTTCTTT	CAWAGTVKAFF
once	TRBJ2-5	TRBD2	TRBV9	TGTGCCAGCAGCGTAGGGACTAGCCAGGAGACCCAGTACTTC	CASSVGTSQETQYF
.	TRBJ1-5	.	TRBV6-5	TGTGCCAGCACCCCCCGGGCCACCAATCAGCCCCAGCATTTT	CASTPRATNQPQHF
.	TRBJ1-3	.	TRBV15	TGTGCCACCAGCAGAGATATGGGGTCCGCACGTCTCTCTGGAAACACCATATATTTT	CATSRDMGSARLSGNTIYF
.	TRBJ2-7	.	TRBV7-9	TGTGCCAGCAGCTTAGGAGCAGGGCCGTACGAGCAGTACTTC	CASSLGAGPYEQYF
.	TRBJ2-7	TRBD1	TRBV28	TGTGCCTCCCATCCGGGACAGGGTTACGAGCAGTACTTC	CASHPGQGYEQYF
.	TRBJ1-3	TRBD1	TRBV5-1	TGCGCCAGCAGTCTGACAGGGGACAGCTCTGGAAACACCATATATTTT	CASSLTGDSSGNTIYF
.	TRBJ2-3	.	TRBV27	TGTGCCAGCAGTTTGCTAGCGACAGATACGCAGTATTTT	CASSLLATDTQYF
.	TRBJ2-6	.	TRBV11-1	TGTGCCAGCAGCAGGCAGGGGATTGCTGGGGCCAACGTCCTGACTTTC	CASSRQGIAGANVLTF
.	TRBJ2-5	.	TRBV2	TGTGCCAGCAGTGGGGAAGCTCAAGAGACCCAGTACTTC	CASSGEAQETQYF
.	TRBJ1-2	.	TRBV4-2	TGTGCCAGCAGCCCCCTCGAGGAGCGACCGGGAGGGGGCTACACCTTC	CASSPLEERPGGGYTF
.	TRBJ1-2	TRBD1	TRBV6-5	TGTGCCAGCAGCCCACCGGGACAGGGGCCGTATGGCTACACCTTC	CASSPPGQGPYGYTF
.	TRBJ1-4	.	TRBV5-1	TGCGCCAGCAGCTTCAGGCCCGCTAATGAAAAACTGTTTTTT	CASSFRPANEKLFF
.	TRBJ2-3	.	TRBV7-9	TGTGCCAGCAGCTTAGACAGGGAGGGCGATACGCAGTATTTT	CASSLDREGDTQYF
few	TRBJ1-5	TRBD1	TRBV19	TGTGCCAGTAGTACCCGGACAGGGGGCTATCAGCCCCAGCATTTT	CASSTRTGGYQPQHF
.	TRBJ1-6	TRBD1	TRBV7-2	TGTGCCAGCAGCTTAGGGGACAGGGACGGTTCACCCCTCCACTTT	CASSLGDRDGSPLHF
.	TRBJ2-3	TRBD1	TRBV27	TGTGCCAGCAGTTTTTCAGACAGGGTCCCTAGCAGTTTGACAGATACGCAGTATTTT	CASSFSDRVPSSLTDTQYF
.	TRBJ1-5	.	TRBV7-2	TGTGCCAGCAGCTCCCTGGGGGAGCCCCAGCATTTT	CASSSLGEPQHF
.	TRBJ1-6	TRBD1	TRBV7-6	TGTGCCAGCAGCTTGGAGACAGGGTTTTCACCCCTCCACTTT	CASSLETGFSPLHF
.	TRBJ2-7	.	TRBV7-3	TGTGCCAGCAGCTCCGTAGGGGGGCCCTACGAGCAGTACTTC	CASSSVGGPYEQYF
.	TRBJ1-2	TRBD1	TRBV27	TGTGCCAGCAGTTTTACCCCGGGACAGGTCTTCTATGGCTACACCTTC	CASSFTPGQVFYGYTF
.	TRBJ2-5	TRBD2	TRBV7-2	TGTGCCAGCAGCTTTGTAGAAGGACTAGGCGTGACCCAGTACTTC	CASSFVEGLGVTQYF
once	TRBJ2-3	.	TRBV9	TGTGCCAGCAGCATAGGATCAGATACGCAGTATTTT	CASSIGSDTQYF
.	TRBJ2-7	.	TRBV4-3	TGCGCCAGCAGCCAATCGTGGGTGGGGGCCTACGAGCAGTACTTC	CASSQSWVGAYEQYF
.	TRBJ2-1	.	TRBV6-1	TGTGCCAGCAGACGGGACTCGCGTTTCGATGAGCAGTTCTTC	CASRRDSRFDEQFF
.	TRBJ2-7	.	TRBV14	TGTGCCAGCAGCCATCTCTACAGGGTCTACGAGCAGTACTTC	CASSHLYRVYEQYF
.	TRBJ2-6	.	TRBV10-3	TGTGCCATCAGTGAGGGCCGCTCTGGGGCCAACGTCCTGACTTTC	CAISEGRSGANVLTF
.	TRBJ2-1	TRBD1	TRBV2	TGTGCCAGCAAAATGGACAGGGATGATGAGCAGTTCTTC	CASKMDRDDEQFF
.	TRBJ2-5	.	TRBV18	TGTGCCAGCTCACCCCGTGTCGACCCGGGAGAGACCCAGTACTTC	CASSPRVDPGETQYF
.	TRBJ2-5	.	TRBV6-6	TGTGCCAGCAGTTACCTAGTCGAGACCCAGTACTTC	CASSYLVETQYF
.	TRBJ1-1	.	TRBV9	TGTGCCAGACAGGGACCGAAGAACACTGAAGCTTTCTTT	CARQGPKNTEAFF
.	TRBJ2-7	.	TRBV4-3	TGCGCCAGCAGTACCCTGGACGGCCTCTCCTACGAGCAGTACTTC	CASSTLDGLSYEQYF
.	TRBJ2-3	TRBD1	TRBV6-5	TGTGCCAGCAGTTACTCGAGTCAGGGGGCCGCAGATACGCAGTATTTT	CASSYSSQGAADTQYF
.	TRBJ1-1	.	TRBV6-6	TGTGCCAGCAGTTCCGACACTGAAGCTTTCTTT	CASSSDTEAFF
few	TRBJ2-6	.	TRBV5-4	TGTGCCAGCAGCTTGGTGGCGGTGAAGTCTGGGGCCAACGTCCTGACTTTC	CASSLVAVKSGANVLTF
.	TRBJ2-5	.	TRBV2	TGTGCCAGCTACCGCTTGACTCTCGGGGGACTTCAAAGACAAGAGACCCAGTACTTC	CASYRLTLGGLQRQETQYF
.	TRBJ1-2	TRBD1	TRBV5-1	TGCGCCAGCAGCTTCGGGGACAGGGACAACTATGGCTACACCTTC	CASSFGDRDNYGYTF
.	TRBJ1-2	TRBD1	TRBV28	TGTGCCAGCAGTGCGGGACAGGGTCACTATGGCTACACCTTC	CASSAGQGHYGYTF
once	TRBJ1-3	TRBD1	TRBV28	TGTGCCAGCAGTTTAACAGGGGACACCATATATTTT	CASSLTGDTIYF
.	TRBJ2-7	.	TRBV7-2	TGTGCCAGCAGCTTATGGGGGGAGCAGTACTTC	CASSLWGEQYF
.	TRBJ1-1	.	TRBV28	TGTGCCAGCAGTAACCCCGGGACTGGTGCTTTCTTT	CASSNPGTGAFF
.	TRBJ2-1	TRBD1	TRBV19	TGTGCCAGTAGTATGGGACAGGGGATGAATGAGCAGTTCTTC	CASSMGQGMNEQFF
.	TRBJ2-6	.	TRBV29-1	TGCAGCGTTCGATACCGAAGCTCTGGGGCCAACGTCCTGACTTTC	CSVRYRSSGANVLTF